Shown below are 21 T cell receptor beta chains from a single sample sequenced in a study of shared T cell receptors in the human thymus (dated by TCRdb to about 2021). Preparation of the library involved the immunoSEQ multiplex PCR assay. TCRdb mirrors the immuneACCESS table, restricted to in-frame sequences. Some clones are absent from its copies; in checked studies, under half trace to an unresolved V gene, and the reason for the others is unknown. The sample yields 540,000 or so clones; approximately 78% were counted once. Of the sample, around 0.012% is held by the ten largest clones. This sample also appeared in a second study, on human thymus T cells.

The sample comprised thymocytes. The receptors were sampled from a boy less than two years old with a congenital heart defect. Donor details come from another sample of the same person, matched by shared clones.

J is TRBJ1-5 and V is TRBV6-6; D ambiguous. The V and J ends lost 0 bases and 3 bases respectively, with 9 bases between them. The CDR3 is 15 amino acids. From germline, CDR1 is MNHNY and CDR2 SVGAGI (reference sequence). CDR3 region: CASSYSIGVNQPQHF. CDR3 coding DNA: TGTGCCAGCAGTTACTCGATCGGGGTCAATCAGCCCCAGCATTTT.

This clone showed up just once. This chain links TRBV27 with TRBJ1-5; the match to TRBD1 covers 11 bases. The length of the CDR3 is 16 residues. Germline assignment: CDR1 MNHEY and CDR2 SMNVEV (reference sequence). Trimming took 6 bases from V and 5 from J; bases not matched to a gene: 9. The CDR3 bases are TGTGCCAGCAGGTACCGCGGGACAGGGGGAGATCAGCCCCAGCATTTT. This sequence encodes CASRYRGTGGDQPQHF.

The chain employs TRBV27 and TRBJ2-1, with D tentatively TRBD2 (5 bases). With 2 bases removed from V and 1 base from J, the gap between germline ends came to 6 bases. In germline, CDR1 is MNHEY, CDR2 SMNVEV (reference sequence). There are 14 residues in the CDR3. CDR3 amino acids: CASSLGSSYNEQFF. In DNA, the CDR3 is TGTGCCAGCAGTTTAGGGAGTTCCTACAATGAGCAGTTCTTC.

Here the CDR3 reads CAISVGRSDTEAFF. As DNA, the CDR3 is TGTGCCATCTCCGTTGGGCGATCGGACACTGAAGCTTTCTTT. J is TRBJ1-1 and V is TRBV10-3, with D hard to call. The CDR3 is 14 amino acids. Germline V gene sequence: CDR1 ENHRY, CDR2 SYGVKD. The V and J ends lost 8 bases and 3 bases respectively, with 16 bases between them.

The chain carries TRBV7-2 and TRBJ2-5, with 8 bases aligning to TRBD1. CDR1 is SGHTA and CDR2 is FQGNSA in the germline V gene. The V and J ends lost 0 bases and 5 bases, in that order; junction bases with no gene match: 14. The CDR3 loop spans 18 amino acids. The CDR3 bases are TGTGCCAGCAGCTTAGCGGGTAGGAGCAGGGGGCTGATTGAGACCCAGTACTTC. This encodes CASSLAGRSRGLIETQYF.

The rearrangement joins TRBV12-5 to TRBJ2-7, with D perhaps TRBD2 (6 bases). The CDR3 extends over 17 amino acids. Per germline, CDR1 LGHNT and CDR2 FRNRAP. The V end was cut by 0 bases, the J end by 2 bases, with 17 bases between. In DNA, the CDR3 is TGTGCTAGTGGTTTGGTACTTCGGAGGAGGGCCGCCTACGAGCAGTACTTC. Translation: CASGLVLRRRAAYEQYF.

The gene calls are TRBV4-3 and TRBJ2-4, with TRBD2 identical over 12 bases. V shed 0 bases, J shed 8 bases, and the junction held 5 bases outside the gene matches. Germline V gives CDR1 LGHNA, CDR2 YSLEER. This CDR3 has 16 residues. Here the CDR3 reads CASSQDTSGRRDIQYF. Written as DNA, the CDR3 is TGCGCCAGCAGCCAAGACACTAGCGGGAGGAGGGACATTCAGTACTTC.

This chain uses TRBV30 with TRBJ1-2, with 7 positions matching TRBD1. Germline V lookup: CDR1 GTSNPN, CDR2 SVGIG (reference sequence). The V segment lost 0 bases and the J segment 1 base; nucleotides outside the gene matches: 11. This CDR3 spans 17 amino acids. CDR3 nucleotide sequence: TGTGCCTGGAGTGTGTCCTATGGGACAGCGTTTAACTATGGCTACACCTTC. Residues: CAWSVSYGTAFNYGYTF.

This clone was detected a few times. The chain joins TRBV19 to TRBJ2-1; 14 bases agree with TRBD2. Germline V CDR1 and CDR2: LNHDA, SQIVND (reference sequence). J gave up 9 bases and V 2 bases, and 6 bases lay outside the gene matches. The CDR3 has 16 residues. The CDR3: CASSIRGLAGGGEQFF. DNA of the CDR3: TGTGCCAGTAGTATACGAGGACTAGCGGGAGGTGGTGAGCAGTTCTTC.

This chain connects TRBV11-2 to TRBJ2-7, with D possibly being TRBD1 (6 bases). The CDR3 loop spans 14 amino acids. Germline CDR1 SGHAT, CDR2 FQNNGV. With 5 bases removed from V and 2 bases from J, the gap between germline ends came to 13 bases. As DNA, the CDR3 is TGTGCCAGCAGCGCCCGGGACACCGCCTACGAGCAGTACTTC. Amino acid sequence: CASSARDTAYEQYF.

The CDR3 here is CAISCEERESSYEQYF. The DNA for the CDR3 is TGTGCCATCAGTTGCGAAGAGCGGGAGAGTTCCTACGAGCAGTACTTC. The chain is built from TRBV10-3 and TRBJ2-7; 8 positions agree with TRBD2. This CDR3 region has 16 residues. In germline, CDR1 is ENHRY, CDR2 SYGVKD. Losses at the gene ends were 5 bases for V and 1 base for J; bases not matched to a gene: 10.

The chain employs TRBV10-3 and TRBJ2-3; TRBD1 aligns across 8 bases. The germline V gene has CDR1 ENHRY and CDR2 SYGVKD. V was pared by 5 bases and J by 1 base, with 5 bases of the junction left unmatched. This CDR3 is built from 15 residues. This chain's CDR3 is CAISLGQGGTDTQYF. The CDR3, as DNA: TGTGCCATCAGTCTCGGACAGGGAGGCACAGATACGCAGTATTTT.

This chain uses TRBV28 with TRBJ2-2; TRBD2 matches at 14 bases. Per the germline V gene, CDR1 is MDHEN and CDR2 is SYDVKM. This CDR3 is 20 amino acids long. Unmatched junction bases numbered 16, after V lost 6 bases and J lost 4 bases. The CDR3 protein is CASRPGTSGSGIWFTGELFF. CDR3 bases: TGTGCCAGCAGGCCCGGGACTAGCGGGAGTGGAATATGGTTCACCGGGGAGCTGTTTTTT.

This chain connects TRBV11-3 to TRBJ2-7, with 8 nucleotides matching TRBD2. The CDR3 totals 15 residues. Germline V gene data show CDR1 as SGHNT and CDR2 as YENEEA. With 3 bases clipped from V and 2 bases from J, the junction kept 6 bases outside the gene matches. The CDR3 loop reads CASSLGLAGPYEQYF. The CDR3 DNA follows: TGTGCCAGCAGCTTGGGCCTAGCGGGCCCCTACGAGCAGTACTTC.

The CDR3 region is CASSLPGLAGGPYEQYF. CDR3 in DNA: TGTGCCAGCAGTTTACCGGGACTAGCGGGAGGCCCATACGAGCAGTACTTC. V is TRBV27 and J is TRBJ2-7; 15 bases are a match to TRBD2. Germline lookup yields CDR1 MNHEY and CDR2 SMNVEV (reference sequence). CDR3 length equals 17 residues. V gave up 2 bases and J gave up 4 bases; unmatched junction bases: 6.

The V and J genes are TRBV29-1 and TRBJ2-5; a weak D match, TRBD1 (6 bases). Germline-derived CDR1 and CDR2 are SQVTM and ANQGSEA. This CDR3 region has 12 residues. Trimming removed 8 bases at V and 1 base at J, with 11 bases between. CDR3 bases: TGCAGCTCCGAGGACAGCCAAGAGACCCAGTACTTC. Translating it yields CSSEDSQETQYF.

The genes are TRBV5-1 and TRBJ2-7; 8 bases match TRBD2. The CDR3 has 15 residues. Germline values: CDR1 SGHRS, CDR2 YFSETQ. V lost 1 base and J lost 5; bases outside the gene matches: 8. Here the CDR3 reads CASSLKLLAGNEQYF. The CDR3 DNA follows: TGCGCCAGCAGCTTGAAGTTATTAGCGGGAAACGAGCAGTACTTC.

CDR3 protein: CASSPVGGGPTREYTDTQYF. The CDR3 nucleotides are TGTGCCAGCAGCCCGGTGGGGGGAGGGCCCACCCGGGAGTACACAGATACGCAGTATTTT. The rearrangement uses TRBV5-4 and TRBJ2-3, with TRBD2 matching over 7 bases. In germline, CDR1 is SGHNT, CDR2 YYREEE (reference sequence). This CDR3 comprises 20 residues. Trimming took 4 bases from V and 2 from J; bases not matched to a gene: 22.

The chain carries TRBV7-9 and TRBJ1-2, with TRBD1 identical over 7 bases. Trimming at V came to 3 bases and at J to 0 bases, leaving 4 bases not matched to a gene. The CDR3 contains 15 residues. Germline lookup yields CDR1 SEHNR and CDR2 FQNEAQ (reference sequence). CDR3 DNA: TGTGCCAGCAGCTTTGGGACAGCCTCTAACTATGGCTACACCTTC. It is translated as CASSFGTASNYGYTF.

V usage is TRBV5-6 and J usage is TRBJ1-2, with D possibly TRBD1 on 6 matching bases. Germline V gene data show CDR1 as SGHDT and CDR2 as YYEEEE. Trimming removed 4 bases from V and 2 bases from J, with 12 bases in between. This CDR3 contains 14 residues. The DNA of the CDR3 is TGTGCCAGCAGCATGTGGGACACAAACTATGGCTACACCTTC. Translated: CASSMWDTNYGYTF.

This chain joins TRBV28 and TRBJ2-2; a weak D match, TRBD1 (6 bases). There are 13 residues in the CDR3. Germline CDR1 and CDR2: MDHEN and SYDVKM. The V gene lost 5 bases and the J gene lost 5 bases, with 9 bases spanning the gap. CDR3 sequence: CASSAQGTGELFF. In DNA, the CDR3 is TGTGCCAGCAGTGCACAGGGAACCGGGGAGCTGTTTTTT.